This T cell receptor (beta chain) originates from a study of shared clonotypes between healthy human individuals. The length of the CDR3 is 14 residues. V lost 0 bases, J lost 6 bases, and 0 bases stayed unmatched. CDR1 and CDR2 (germline): GTSNPN, SVGIG (reference sequence). In the case of this clone: The antigen is undetermined. The same CDR3 can be traced to other DNA sequences in this sample.

TCRdb's copy holds only in-frame clones and misses some; the assay was immunoSEQ multiplex PCR. The sample lists approximately 1.5 million clones, 98% occurring once. Whole-study findings and limits: Shared clonotypes: approximately 5.3% naive CD4, around 3.5% naive CD8, about 2.5% memory CD4, 0.35% to 0.5% memory CD8.

The genes are TRBV30 and TRBJ2-2; 11 bases fit TRBD2. The source material was naive CD4+ T cells sorted from blood. Described subset: CD45RA+ positively selected. This TCR came from a man aged 30 to 39 in good health. CDR3 in DNA: TGTGCCTGGAGTGTACTAGCGGGAGCCGGGGAGCTGTTTTTT. Protein: CAWSVLAGAGELFF.